A selection of T cell receptor beta chains follows, all from one sample in a study of shared clonotypes between healthy human individuals. Assay: immunoSEQ multiplex PCR; the TCRdb copy retains only in-frame clones and omits some. The table shows about 1 million clones, with roughly 75% occurring only once. Material: memory CD4+ T cells sorted from blood. Receptors were obtained from a man younger than 35 in good health. Each CDR3 is given with its conserved first and last residue. The D gene is left open where the match is weak. The size entry is marked missing in some rows and otherwise reads once, few, many or a size class.

V gene	D gene	J gene	clone size	CDR3 protein	CDR3 DNA
TRBV7-2	NA	TRBJ2-1	many	CASSPVRQWEQFF	TGTGCCAGCAGCCCCGTTCGACAGTGGGAGCAGTTCTTC
TRBV5-1	TRBD1	TRBJ2-7	NA	CASSLGIRDRSSYEQYF	TGCGCCAGCAGCTTGGGGATACGGGACAGGAGCTCCTACGAGCAGTACTTC
TRBV18	TRBD2	TRBJ2-7	few	CASSPMAGGSSYEQYF	TGTGCCAGCTCACCGATGGCGGGAGGAAGCTCCTACGAGCAGTACTTC
TRBV9	NA	TRBJ1-5	NA	CASSVGVNQPQHF	TGTGCCAGCAGCGTAGGGGTCAATCAGCCCCAGCATTTT
TRBV30	TRBD1	TRBJ1-1	NA	CAWRETGGTEAFF	TGTGCCTGGAGAGAAACAGGGGGGACTGAAGCTTTCTTT
TRBV15	NA	TRBJ2-2	NA	CATRWSRDTGELFF	TGTGCCACCAGATGGAGCAGAGACACCGGGGAGCTGTTTTTT
TRBV9	TRBD2	TRBJ2-2	NA	CASSASGVNTGELFF	TGTGCCAGCAGCGCCAGCGGGGTCAACACCGGGGAGCTGTTTTTT
TRBV9	NA	TRBJ2-2	NA	CASSVSGLVAGELFF	TGTGCCAGCAGCGTTTCGGGGTTAGTCGCCGGGGAGCTGTTTTTT
TRBV28	TRBD1	TRBJ2-5	NA	CASSLSGTGGRETQYF	TGTGCCAGCAGTTTATCCGGGACAGGGGGCCGAGAGACCCAGTACTTC
TRBV7-9	NA	TRBJ2-3	NA	CASSLKGGLTYVTQYF	TGTGCCAGCAGCTTGAAGGGGGGACTTACCTACGTTACGCAGTATTTT
TRBV11-1	TRBD1	TRBJ1-1	NA	CASSPGTGWALNTEAFF	TGTGCCAGCAGCCCCGGGACAGGGTGGGCGCTGAACACTGAAGCTTTCTTT
TRBV5-8	TRBD2	TRBJ2-1	NA	CASSLTTSGYNEQFF	TGTGCCAGCAGCTTGACGACTAGCGGGTACAATGAGCAGTTCTTC
TRBV4-1	NA	TRBJ1-6	NA	CASSQDPTVNSPLHF	TGCGCCAGCAGCCAAGACCCGACAGTTAATTCACCCCTCCACTTT
TRBV29-1	TRBD2	TRBJ2-2	NA	CSVGTSGGSTGELFF	TGCAGCGTGGGGACTAGCGGGGGTTCCACCGGGGAGCTGTTTTTT
TRBV6-1	NA	TRBJ1-1	few	CASALEGFTEAFF	TGTGCCAGCGCATTGGAAGGGTTCACTGAAGCTTTCTTT
TRBV2	NA	TRBJ2-2	NA	CASRGADTGELFF	TGTGCCAGCAGGGGGGCTGATACCGGGGAGCTGTTTTTT
TRBV5-4	TRBD1	TRBJ2-2	NA	CASSDPGQGTAGELFF	TGTGCCAGCAGCGACCCGGGACAGGGAACGGCCGGGGAGCTGTTTTTT
TRBV28	NA	TRBJ1-2	NA	CASSPPRGNYGYTF	TGTGCCAGCAGCCCACCTAGGGGGAACTATGGCTACACCTTC
TRBV15	NA	TRBJ2-2	NA	CATSGRQRNTGELFF	TGTGCCACCAGCGGGAGACAGCGGAACACCGGGGAGCTGTTTTTT
TRBV28	NA	TRBJ2-7	few	CASSLASAYEQYF	TGTGCCAGCAGTTTGGCAAGTGCCTACGAGCAGTACTTC
TRBV7-7	NA	TRBJ2-5	NA	CASSLDKRRGNQETQYF	TGTGCTAGCAGCTTAGACAAGCGGAGAGGGAACCAAGAGACCCAGTACTTC
TRBV7-9	NA	TRBJ1-1	NA	CASSLTGNTEAFF	TGTGCCAGCAGCTTAACGGGGAACACTGAAGCTTTCTTT
TRBV5-1	NA	TRBJ1-5	NA	CASSLVPGPGEPQHF	TGCGCCAGCAGCTTGGTTCCAGGACCGGGGGAGCCCCAGCATTTT
TRBV10-3	NA	TRBJ2-1	NA	CAISESRLDFTHNEQFF	TGTGCCATCAGTGAGTCACGGTTGGACTTCACCCACAATGAGCAGTTCTTC
TRBV12-5	NA	TRBJ2-1	NA	CASGLVDRNEQFF	TGTGCTAGTGGTTTGGTCGACAGGAATGAGCAGTTCTTC
TRBV28	TRBD1	TRBJ2-7	NA	CASSLSGTDYEQYF	TGTGCCAGCAGTTTATCCGGGACAGATTACGAGCAGTACTTC